The present T cell receptor (beta chain) was sequenced within a study of lymphopenia after photon versus proton radiotherapy. Study-wide results and caveats: Under photons, naive T cells and diversity fell while effector/memory populations rose. Larger post-nadir TCR diversity loss correlated inversely with survival in deceased patients. Better survival with proton therapy was suggested as possible, not demonstrated. Post-nadir diversity loss with photons came from oligoclonal expansion, particularly CD8+ Temra cells.

CDR3 length equals 13 residues. Trimming pared 4 bases from V and 3 bases from J, leaving 11 bases between. Germline CDR1 is SGHRS and CDR2 is YFSETQ. Profiling relied on immunoSEQ multiplex PCR, and the TCRdb table lists in-frame clones only, not all of them. The repertoire holds more than 10,000 clones, with about nine tenths as singletons. This clone was seen a handful of times. Its target is unknown. The source material was peripheral blood, sampled from a patient treated with photon-based radiotherapy. The sequence was obtained from a man aged 60 to 69 with pancreatic cancer. V gene TRBV5-1 combines with J gene TRBJ2-7; D unresolved. CDR3 residues: CASSPLYGYEQYF. In DNA, the CDR3 is TGCGCCAGCAGCCCCCTTTATGGCTACGAGCAGTACTTC.